Listed here are 29 T cell receptor beta chains from one sample, sequenced in a study of CD8 T cells in Susac syndrome. RNA totalling about 0.45 to 1 ug underwent reverse transcription with random hexamers. TCRdb recomputed calls from the immunoSEQ multiplex PCR reads with MiXCR, one row per CDR3 protein. The sample has about 160,000 distinct CDR3 sequences; 93% are singletons. The sequenced material came from CD4+ T cells from PBMCs. Receptors were obtained from a human donor in good health.

This clonotype was counted once. This chain connects TRBV7-3 to TRBJ2-1; TRBD1 is a possible D gene (5 bases). The CDR3 consists of 14 residues. V gave up 5 bases and J gave up 5 bases, with 13 bases separating them. Germline V gene data show CDR1 as SGHTA and CDR2 as FQGTGA. The CDR3 sequence: CASSPDRDHNEQFF. Written as DNA, the CDR3 is TGTGCCAGCAGCCCCGACAGAGATCACAATGAGCAGTTCTTC.

The rearrangement links TRBV10-3 to TRBJ2-1; no clear D gene. V lost 4 bases and J 4 bases, leaving 8 bases between the germline ends. This CDR3 is built from 13 residues. Looked up from germline, CDR1 is ENHRY and CDR2 is SYGVKD. The CDR3 bases are TGTGCCATCAGTGTGGCTCCGTACAATGAGCAGTTCTTC. It translates to CAISVAPYNEQFF.

This sequence joins TRBV5-6 and TRBJ2-6; D remains unclear. The germline V gene has CDR1 SGHDT and CDR2 YYEEEE. The germline V and J ends were trimmed by 2 bases and 1 base, with 7 bases remaining between them. This CDR3 comprises 15 residues. The CDR3 sequence: CASSFRVSGANVLTF. CDR3 sequence (DNA): TGTGCCAGCAGCTTTCGGGTTTCTGGGGCCAACGTCCTGACTTTC.

The rearrangement uses TRBV3-1 and TRBJ1-1, with no clear D. Per the germline V gene, CDR1 is LGHDT and CDR2 is YNNKEL (reference sequence). V lost 4 bases and J lost 0, with 15 bases in between. This CDR3 has 16 amino acids. The CDR3 nucleotides are TGTGCCAGCAGCCGGAGCTCGGGAGGGATGAACACTGAAGCTTTCTTT. It codes for CASSRSSGGMNTEAFF.

This sequence joins TRBV15 and TRBJ2-3; 9 bases align to TRBD2. The CDR3 is 17 residues long. The germline gives CDR1 LNHNV, CDR2 YYDKDF (reference sequence). The V gene end was trimmed by 6 bases and the J gene end by 4 bases; junction bases not matched to a gene: 14. The CDR3: CATSPDDSGGEADTQYF. The CDR3 DNA sequence: TGTGCCACCAGTCCCGATGATAGCGGGGGTGAGGCAGATACGCAGTATTTT.

The gene calls are TRBV29-1 and TRBJ2-7; D possibly corresponds to TRBD2 (5 bases). CDR1 SQVTM and CDR2 ANQGSEA come from the germline V gene. V was shortened by 7 bases and J by 5 bases, with 15 bases between the two germline ends. The CDR3 is made up of 12 amino acids. Written as DNA, the CDR3 is TGCAGCGCTCGTAGTCCCGGGGACGAGCAGTACTTC. Translating gives CSARSPGDEQYF.

This chain links TRBV15 with TRBJ2-1, with D possibly being TRBD2 (5 bases). V lost 3 bases to trimming and J lost 2 bases, with 14 bases between them. Germline loops: CDR1 LNHNV, CDR2 YYDKDF (reference sequence). This CDR3 is built from 16 residues. The CDR3 DNA follows: TGTGCCACCAGCAGCGGTAAAGCGGTTACCTACAATGAGCAGTTCTTC. Encoded protein: CATSSGKAVTYNEQFF. The whole variable domain, filled in from reference TRBV15 and TRBJ2-1, reads DAMVIQNPRYQVTQFGKPVTLSCSQTLNHNVMYWYQQKSSQAPKLLFHYYDKDFNNEADTPDNFQSRRPNTSFCFLDIRSPGLGDTAMYLCATSSGKAVTYNEQFFGPGTRLTVL.

The chain uses TRBV4-2 and TRBJ2-2, with D possibly matching TRBD2 (5 bases). Per germline, CDR1 LGHNA and CDR2 YNFKEQ. The CDR3 extends over 17 amino acids. V gave up 1 base and J gave up 4 bases, with 16 bases separating them. In nucleotides, the CDR3 is TGTGCCAGCAGCCAAGGCCCTAGCATCACCGGCACCGGGGAGCTGTTTTTT. It specifies CASSQGPSITGTGELFF.

The CDR3 nucleotides read TGTGCCAGCAGTTTAGCCCTGGCGGGGGTCTACGAGCAGTACTTC. This gives the protein CASSLALAGVYEQYF. The genes are TRBV12-3 or TRBV12-4 and TRBJ2-7, with 7 bases identical to TRBD2. The CDR3 contains 15 residues. The junction had 5 bases not matched to a gene; V was cut back by 0 bases and J by 3 bases.

The chain links TRBV7-7 to TRBJ1-3, with 8 bases fitting TRBD1. V lost 2 bases to trimming and J lost 4 bases; unmatched junction nucleotides: 4. The CDR3 runs to 15 residues. Germline CDR1 and CDR2: SSHAT and FNYEAQ (reference sequence). CDR3 DNA: TGTGCCAGCAGCTTACCAGGACAGGGAGGAAACACCATATATTTT. Its translation: CASSLPGQGGNTIYF.

V and J are TRBV3-1 and TRBJ1-3, with D hard to call. Looked up from germline, CDR1 is LGHDT and CDR2 is YNNKEL (reference sequence). The CDR3 spans 14 residues. V was pared by 3 bases and J by 0 bases, with 6 bases between. CDR3 region: CASSQSYSGNTIYF. Here the CDR3 DNA reads TGTGCCAGCAGCCAGTCATACTCTGGAAACACCATATATTTT.

This clonotype has more than one count but fewer than ten. The DNA of the CDR3 is TGCGCCAGCAGCCAGGCCACCGGGACAGGGGGCAGACCCTATGGCTACACCTTC. Translated: CASSQATGTGGRPYGYTF. The rearrangement uses TRBV4-1 and TRBJ1-2; TRBD1 agrees at 12 bases. The junction had 12 bases not matched to a gene; V was cut back by 3 bases and J by 4 bases. The CDR3 has 18 amino acids. Germline values: CDR1 MGHRA, CDR2 YSYEKL.

The J gene is TRBJ2-5, the V gene TRBV20-1; D may be TRBD1 (5 bases). From germline, CDR1 is DFQATT and CDR2 SNEGSKA (reference sequence). Trimming removed 1 base from V and 1 base from J, with 13 bases in between. This CDR3 contains 15 residues. The CDR3 protein is CSARALQEPQETQYF. The CDR3, as DNA: TGCAGTGCTAGAGCCCTACAGGAGCCCCAAGAGACCCAGTACTTC.

This clonotype appeared once. The chain recombines TRBV11-1 with TRBJ2-5; 7 nucleotides align to TRBD2. CDR3 size: 14 residues. The germline gives CDR1 SGHAT, CDR2 FQDESV (reference sequence). V was pared by 5 bases and J by 5 bases, with 8 bases of the junction left unmatched. This CDR3 is CASSPRGVRETQYF. The CDR3 DNA sequence: TGTGCCAGCAGCCCCCGGGGGGTCCGGGAGACCCAGTACTTC. The full variable domain, its missing parts supplied by reference TRBV11-1 and TRBJ2-5, is EAEVAQSPRYKITEKSQAVAFWCDPISGHATLYWYRQILGQGPELLVQFQDESVVDDSQLPKDRFSAERLKGVDSTLKIQPAELGDSAMYLCASSPRGVRETQYFGPGTRLLVL.

V gene TRBV24-1 combines with J gene TRBJ1-1; D unresolved. CDR3 length: 13 residues. Germline V gene sequence: CDR1 KGHDR, CDR2 SFDVKD. The V end was cut by 4 bases, the J end by 1 base, with 6 bases between. DNA of the CDR3: TGTGCCACCAGTGAGGCCGGGAACACTGAAGCTTTCTTT. This encodes CATSEAGNTEAFF.

V gene TRBV15 combines with J gene TRBJ2-7; D uncertain. Trimming removed 0 bases from V and 0 bases from J, with 6 bases in between. CDR3 length: 14 residues. CDR1 is LNHNV, CDR2 YYDKDF, per germline (reference sequence). The DNA of the CDR3 is TGTGCCACCAGCAGAGAGGTCAACTCCTACGAGCAGTACTTC. This sequence encodes CATSREVNSYEQYF.

The chain has TRBV5-1 and TRBJ1-1, with D tentatively TRBD1 (5 bases). CDR1 and CDR2 from the germline V gene are SGHRS and YFSETQ. Trimming left V 4 bases short and J 4 bases short, with 14 bases between. The CDR3 consists of 14 residues. The CDR3 protein is CASSMGRSGTEAFF. As DNA, the CDR3 is TGCGCCAGCAGCATGGGGCGTTCGGGCACTGAAGCTTTCTTT. Full variable domain (missing parts from reference TRBV5-1 and TRBJ1-1): KAGVTQTPRYLIKTRGQQVTLSCSPISGHRSVSWYQQTPGQGLQFLFEYFSETQRNKGNFPGRFSGRQFSNSRSEMNVSTLELGDSALYLCASSMGRSGTEAFFGQGTRLTVV.

The chain employs TRBV28 and TRBJ1-1; the D is unclear. CDR1 MDHEN and CDR2 SYDVKM come from the germline V gene. The CDR3 covers 9 residues. CDR3 in amino acids: CGYGTEAFF. CDR3 sequence (DNA): TGTGGTTATGGCACTGAAGCTTTCTTT.

This chain uses TRBV19 with TRBJ2-2; 7 positions match TRBD1. With V trimmed by 4 bases and J by 4 bases, 6 bases remained unmatched. Germline V CDR1 and CDR2: LNHDA, SQIVND (reference sequence). The CDR3 contains 15 residues. The CDR3 bases are TGTGCCAGTAGTAAGGTCGGGACAGTCACCGGGGAGCTGTTTTTT. Protein product: CASSKVGTVTGELFF.

The rearrangement joins TRBV12-3 or TRBV12-4 to TRBJ2-7, with D unresolved. The CDR3 extends over 12 amino acids. Deletions cut 3 bases from V and 0 bases from J, with 3 bases between. CDR3 nucleotides: TGTGCCAGCAGTTTCCTCTCCTACGAGCAGTACTTC. It yields the protein CASSFLSYEQYF.

This clonotype was detected only once. The chain employs TRBV27 and TRBJ1-1; D uncertain. Germline V gene data show CDR1 as MNHEY and CDR2 as SMNVEV (reference sequence). This CDR3 region has 11 residues. The V and J ends lost 1 base and 9 bases respectively, with 6 bases between them. The CDR3 coding sequence is TGTGCCAGCAGTTTATTCGGGAAAGCTTTCTTT. As protein: CASSLFGKAFF.

The table lists this clonotype with a count of one. The V and J genes are TRBV3-1 and TRBJ2-2; no clear D. Trimming pared 4 bases from V and 7 bases from J, leaving 13 bases between. Germline CDR1 and CDR2: LGHDT and YNNKEL (reference sequence). The CDR3 runs to 14 residues. DNA of the CDR3: TGTGCCAGCAGCCCCCACCCCTCGGGCGGGGAGCTGTTTTTT. This codes for CASSPHPSGGELFF.

The chain is built from TRBV20-1 and TRBJ1-1; a possible D gene is TRBD1 (6 bases). Germline CDR1 is DFQATT and CDR2 is SNEGSKA (reference sequence). V was pared by 5 bases and J by 3 bases, with 19 bases between. The CDR3 is 15 amino acids. The CDR3 loop reads CSAGGGPGSDTEAFF. As DNA, the CDR3 is TGCAGTGCTGGGGGGGGGCCGGGAAGTGACACTGAAGCTTTCTTT.

The chain couples TRBV2 to TRBJ1-1, with D uncertain. Germline lookup yields CDR1 SNHLY and CDR2 FYNNEI. The CDR3 covers 12 residues. Between the trimmed V and J ends, which lost 7 bases and 4 bases, there was a span of 10 bases. CDR3 amino acids: CASILGTTEAFF. In nucleotides, the CDR3 is TGTGCCAGCATTTTAGGCACCACTGAAGCTTTCTTT.

V and J are TRBV5-6 and TRBJ2-4, with 8 bases identical to TRBD1. The CDR3 covers 12 residues. The V gene's germline CDR1 is SGHDT and CDR2 YYEEEE. V dropped 6 bases and J dropped 14; count of bases not matched to a gene: 10. The CDR3 sequence is CASNSGQGVEYF. For the CDR3, the DNA is TGTGCCAGCAATTCCGGACAGGGTGTAGAGTACTTC. Filled out from reference TRBV5-6 and TRBJ2-4, the complete variable domain reads DAGVTQSPTHLIKTRGQQVTLRCSPKSGHDTVSWYQQALGQGPQFIFQYYEEEERQRGNFPDRFSGHQFPNYSSELNVNALLLGDSALYLCASNSGQGVEYFGAGTRLSVL.

This clonotype was observed once. The chain uses TRBV4-1 and TRBJ1-2; 7 bases map to TRBD1. Trimming at V came to 3 bases and at J to 3 bases, leaving 7 bases not matched to a gene. CDR1 and CDR2 (germline): MGHRA, YSYEKL. This CDR3 has 15 amino acids. CDR3 bases: TGCGCCAGCAGCCACGGATACAGGGGCGACTATGGCTACACCTTC. Protein: CASSHGYRGDYGYTF.

The chain links TRBV5-1 to TRBJ1-1; possible D gene TRBD1, 6 bases. This CDR3 spans 14 amino acids. Germline V lookup: CDR1 SGHRS, CDR2 YFSETQ. The germline V and J ends were trimmed by 7 bases and 1 base, with 14 bases remaining between them. The CDR3 DNA sequence: TGCGCCAGCGCACCGGGACACACGAACACTGAAGCTTTCTTT. Translated: CASAPGHTNTEAFF. The variable domain in full, completed from reference TRBV5-1 and TRBJ1-1, reads KAGVTQTPRYLIKTRGQQVTLSCSPISGHRSVSWYQQTPGQGLQFLFEYFSETQRNKGNFPGRFSGRQFSNSRSEMNVSTLELGDSALYLCASAPGHTNTEAFFGQGTRLTVV.

J is TRBJ1-2 and V is TRBV5-8; no firm D call. Trimming pared 4 bases from V and 5 bases from J, leaving 12 bases between. CDR1 and CDR2 (germline): SGHTS, YDEGEE. CDR3 length: 13 amino acids. This CDR3 is CASSPSPEYGYTF. CDR3 DNA: TGTGCCAGCAGCCCGTCCCCCGAGTATGGCTACACCTTC.

This rearrangement joins TRBV12-3 or TRBV12-4 to TRBJ2-1; TRBD1 or TRBD2 may be the D gene (6 bases each). The CDR3 loop spans 12 amino acids. Trimming removed 7 bases at V and 8 bases at J, with 12 bases between. CDR3 amino acids: CASTLGGYEQFF. DNA for the CDR3: TGTGCCAGCACTTTGGGGGGCTATGAGCAGTTCTTC.